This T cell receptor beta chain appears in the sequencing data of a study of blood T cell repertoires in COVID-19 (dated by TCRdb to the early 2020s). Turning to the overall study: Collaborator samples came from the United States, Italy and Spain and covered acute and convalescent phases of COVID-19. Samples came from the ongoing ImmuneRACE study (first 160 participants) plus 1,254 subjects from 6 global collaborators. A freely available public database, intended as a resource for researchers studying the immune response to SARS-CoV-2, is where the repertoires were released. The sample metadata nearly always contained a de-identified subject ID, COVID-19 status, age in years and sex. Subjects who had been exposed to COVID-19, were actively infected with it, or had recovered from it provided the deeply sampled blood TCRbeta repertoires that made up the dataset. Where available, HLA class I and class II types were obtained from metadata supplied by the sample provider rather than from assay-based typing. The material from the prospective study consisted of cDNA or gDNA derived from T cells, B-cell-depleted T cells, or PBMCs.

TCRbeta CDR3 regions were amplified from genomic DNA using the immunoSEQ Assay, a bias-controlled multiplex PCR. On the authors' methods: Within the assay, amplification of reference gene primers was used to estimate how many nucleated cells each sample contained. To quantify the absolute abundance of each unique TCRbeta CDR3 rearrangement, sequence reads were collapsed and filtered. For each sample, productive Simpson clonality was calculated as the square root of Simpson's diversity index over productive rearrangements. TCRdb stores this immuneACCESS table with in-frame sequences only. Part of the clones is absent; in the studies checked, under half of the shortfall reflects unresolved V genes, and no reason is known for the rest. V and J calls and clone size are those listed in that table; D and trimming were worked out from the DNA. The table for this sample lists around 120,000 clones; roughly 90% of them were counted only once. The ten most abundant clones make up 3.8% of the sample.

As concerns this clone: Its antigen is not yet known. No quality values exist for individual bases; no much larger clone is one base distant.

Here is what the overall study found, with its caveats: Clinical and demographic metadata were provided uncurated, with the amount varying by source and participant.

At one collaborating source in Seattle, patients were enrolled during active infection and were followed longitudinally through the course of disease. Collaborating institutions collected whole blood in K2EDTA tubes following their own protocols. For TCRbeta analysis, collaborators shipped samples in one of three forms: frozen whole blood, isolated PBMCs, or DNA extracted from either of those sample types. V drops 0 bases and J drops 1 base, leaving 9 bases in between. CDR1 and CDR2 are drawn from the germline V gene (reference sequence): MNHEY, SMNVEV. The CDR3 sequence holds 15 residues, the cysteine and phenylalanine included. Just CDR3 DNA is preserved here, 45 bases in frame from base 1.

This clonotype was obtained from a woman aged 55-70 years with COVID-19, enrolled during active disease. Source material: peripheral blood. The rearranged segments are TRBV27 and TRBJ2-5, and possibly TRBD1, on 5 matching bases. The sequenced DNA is TGTGCCAGCAGTTTATCAGGACAAGCCCAAGAGACCCAGTACTTC. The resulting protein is CASSLSGQAQETQYF.